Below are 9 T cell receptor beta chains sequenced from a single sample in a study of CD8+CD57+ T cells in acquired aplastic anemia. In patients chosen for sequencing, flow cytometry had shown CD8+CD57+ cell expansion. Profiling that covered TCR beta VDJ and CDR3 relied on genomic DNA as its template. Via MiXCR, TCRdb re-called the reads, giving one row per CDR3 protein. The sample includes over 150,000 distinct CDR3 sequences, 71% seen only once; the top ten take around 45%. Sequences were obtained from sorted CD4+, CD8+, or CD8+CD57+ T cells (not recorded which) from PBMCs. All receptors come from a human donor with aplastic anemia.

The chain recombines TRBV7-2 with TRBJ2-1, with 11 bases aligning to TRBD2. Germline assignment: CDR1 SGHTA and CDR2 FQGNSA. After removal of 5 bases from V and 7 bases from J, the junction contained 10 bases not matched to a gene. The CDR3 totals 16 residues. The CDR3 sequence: CASSPHTSGRVNEQFF. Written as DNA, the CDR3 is TGTGCCAGCAGCCCACACACTAGCGGGAGAGTTAATGAGCAGTTCTTC.

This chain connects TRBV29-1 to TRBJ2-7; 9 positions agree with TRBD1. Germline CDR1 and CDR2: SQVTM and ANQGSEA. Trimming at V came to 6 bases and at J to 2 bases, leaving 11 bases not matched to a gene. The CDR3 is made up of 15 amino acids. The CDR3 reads CSVRDTGGLTYEQYF. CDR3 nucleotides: TGCAGCGTACGTGATACAGGGGGCCTTACCTACGAGCAGTACTTC.

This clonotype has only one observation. The CDR3 loop is CASSFRLEAIDTQYF. The CDR3 nucleotides read TGCGCCAGCAGCTTCCGACTGGAGGCCATAGATACGCAGTATTTT. V usage is TRBV5-1 and J usage is TRBJ2-3, with D maybe TRBD2 (5 bases). The V and J ends lost 2 bases and 5 bases respectively, with 15 bases between them. CDR3 size: 15 residues. Germline V gene data show CDR1 as SGHRS and CDR2 as YFSETQ.

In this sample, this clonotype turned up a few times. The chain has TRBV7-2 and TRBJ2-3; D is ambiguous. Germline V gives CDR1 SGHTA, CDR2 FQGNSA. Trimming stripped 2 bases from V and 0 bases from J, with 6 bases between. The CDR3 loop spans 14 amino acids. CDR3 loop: CASSLSHSTDTQYF. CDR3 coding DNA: TGTGCCAGCAGCTTAAGTCACAGCACAGATACGCAGTATTTT.

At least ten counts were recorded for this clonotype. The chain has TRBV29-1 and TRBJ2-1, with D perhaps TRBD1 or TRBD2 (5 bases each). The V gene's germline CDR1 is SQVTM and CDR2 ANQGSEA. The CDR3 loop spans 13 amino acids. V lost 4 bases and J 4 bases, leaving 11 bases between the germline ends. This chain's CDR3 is CSVGGAVYNEQFF. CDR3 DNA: TGCAGCGTTGGAGGGGCCGTTTACAATGAGCAGTTCTTC.

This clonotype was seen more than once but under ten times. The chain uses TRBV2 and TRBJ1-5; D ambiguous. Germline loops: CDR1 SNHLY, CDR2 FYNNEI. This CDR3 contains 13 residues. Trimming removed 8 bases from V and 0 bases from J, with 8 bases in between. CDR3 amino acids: CASLLDSNQPQHF. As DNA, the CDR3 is TGTGCCAGCCTGCTTGATAGCAATCAGCCCCAGCATTTT.

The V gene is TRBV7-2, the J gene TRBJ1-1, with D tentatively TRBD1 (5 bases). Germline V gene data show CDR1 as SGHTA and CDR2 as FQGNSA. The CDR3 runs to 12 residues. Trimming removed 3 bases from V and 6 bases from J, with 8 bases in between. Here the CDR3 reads CASSFWGAEAFF. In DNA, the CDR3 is TGTGCCAGCAGCTTTTGGGGGGCTGAAGCTTTCTTT.

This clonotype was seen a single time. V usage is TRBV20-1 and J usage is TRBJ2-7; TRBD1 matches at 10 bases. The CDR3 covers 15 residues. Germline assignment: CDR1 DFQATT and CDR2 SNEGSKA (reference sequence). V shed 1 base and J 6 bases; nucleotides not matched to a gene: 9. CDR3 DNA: TGCAGTGCTAGAGGGACCGCCGGGACAGGGGCCGAGCAGTACGTC. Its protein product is CSARGTAGTGAEQYV.

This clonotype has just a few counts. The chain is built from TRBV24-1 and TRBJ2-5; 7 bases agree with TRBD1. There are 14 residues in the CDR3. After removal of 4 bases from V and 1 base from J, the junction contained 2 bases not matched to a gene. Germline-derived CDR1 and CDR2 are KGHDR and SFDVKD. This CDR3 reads CATSERDSQETQYF. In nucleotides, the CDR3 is TGTGCCACCAGTGAGAGGGACAGCCAAGAGACCCAGTACTTC.